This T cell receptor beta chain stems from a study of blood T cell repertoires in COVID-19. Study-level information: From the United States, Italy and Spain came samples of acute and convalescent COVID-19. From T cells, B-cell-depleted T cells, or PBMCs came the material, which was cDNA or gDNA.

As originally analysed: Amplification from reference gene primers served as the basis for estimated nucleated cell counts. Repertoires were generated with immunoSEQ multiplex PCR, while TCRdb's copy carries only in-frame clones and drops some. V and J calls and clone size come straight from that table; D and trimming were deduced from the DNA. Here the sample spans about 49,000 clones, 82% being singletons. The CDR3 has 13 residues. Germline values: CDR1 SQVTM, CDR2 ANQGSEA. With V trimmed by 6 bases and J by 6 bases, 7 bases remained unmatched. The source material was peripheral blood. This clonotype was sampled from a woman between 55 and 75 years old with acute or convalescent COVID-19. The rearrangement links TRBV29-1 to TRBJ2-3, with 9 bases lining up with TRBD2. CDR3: CSVRRGGKDTQYF. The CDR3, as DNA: TGCAGCGTGCGGCGGGGGGGCAAGGATACGCAGTATTTT.